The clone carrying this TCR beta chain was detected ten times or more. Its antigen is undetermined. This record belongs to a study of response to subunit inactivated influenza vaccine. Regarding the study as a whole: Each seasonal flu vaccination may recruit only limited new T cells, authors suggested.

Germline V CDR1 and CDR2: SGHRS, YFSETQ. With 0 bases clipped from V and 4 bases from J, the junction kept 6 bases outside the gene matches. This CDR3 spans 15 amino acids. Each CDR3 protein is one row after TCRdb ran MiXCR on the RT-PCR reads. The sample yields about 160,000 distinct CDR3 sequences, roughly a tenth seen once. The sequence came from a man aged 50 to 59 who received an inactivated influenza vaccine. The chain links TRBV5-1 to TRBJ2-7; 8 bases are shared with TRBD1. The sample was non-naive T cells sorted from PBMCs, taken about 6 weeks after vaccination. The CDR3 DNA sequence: TGCGCCAGCAGCTTGGACACAGGGGGTACGTACGAGCAGTACTTC. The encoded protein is CASSLDTGGTYEQYF.